Presented here are 13 T cell receptor beta chains from one specimen sequenced in a study of cytomegalovirus exposure and HLA in healthy donors. PCR amplification relied on 60 Vbeta primers (plus 13 Jbeta primers). Produced via immunoSEQ multiplex PCR; TCRdb's table is partial and in-frame only. The table includes 80,000 to 100,000 clones, more than 65% detected once. The sample comprised PBMCs. Every receptor here comes from a woman under 30 in good health and CMV-seropositive.

J is TRBJ1-4 and V is TRBV5-8, with 12 bases matching TRBD1. CDR1 is SGHTS, CDR2 YDEGEE, per germline. V shed 7 bases and J 3 bases; nucleotides not matched to a gene: 10. The CDR3 runs to 17 residues. For the CDR3, the DNA is TGTGCCAGCTCTACCGGGACAGGGGGCCTGTCTAATGAAAAACTGTTTTTT. Translated: CASSTGTGGLSNEKLFF.

This clone has a handful of counts. V gene TRBV5-4 combines with J gene TRBJ1-1, with D possibly TRBD1 on 6 matching bases. This CDR3 has 15 residues. CDR1 SGHNT and CDR2 YYREEE come from the germline V gene (reference sequence). V lost 4 bases, J lost 1 base, and 14 bases lay in between. CDR3 in amino acids: CASSNPGVPNTEAFF. DNA of the CDR3: TGTGCCAGCAGCAATCCAGGGGTGCCGAACACTGAAGCTTTCTTT.

The chain couples TRBV7-9 to TRBJ2-5; D remains ambiguous. The end of the DNA is better explained by TRBJ2-7, so the J call may be wrong. The CDR3 consists of 15 residues. Germline loops: CDR1 SEHNR, CDR2 FQNEAQ (reference sequence). In DNA form, the CDR3 reads TGTGCCAGCAGCTTAGCGCGACTCCTCTCCTACGAGCAGTACTTC. Amino acids: CASSLARLLSYEQYF.

This clone was observed once. The chain employs TRBV11-1 and TRBJ2-3; D is uncertain. The germline V gene encodes CDR1 SGHAT and CDR2 FQDESV (reference sequence). V was shortened by 5 bases and J by 0 bases, with 9 bases between the two germline ends. This CDR3 is built from 14 residues. The CDR3 bases are TGTGCCAGCAGCCCCCGAACTAGCACAGATACGCAGTATTTT. Its protein product is CASSPRTSTDTQYF. Combining the CDR3 with reference TRBV11-1 and TRBJ2-3 gives the whole variable domain EAEVAQSPRYKITEKSQAVAFWCDPISGHATLYWYRQILGQGPELLVQFQDESVVDDSQLPKDRFSAERLKGVDSTLKIQPAELGDSAMYLCASSPRTSTDTQYFGPGTRLTVL.

J is TRBJ2-7 and V is TRBV13; tentatively, D is TRBD2 (7 bases). CDR1 PRHDT and CDR2 FYEKMQ come from the germline V gene (reference sequence). This CDR3 spans 15 amino acids. The germline V and J ends were trimmed by 8 bases and 7 bases, with 24 bases remaining between them. CDR3 sequence reads: CASSQLAGGPGEQYF. CDR3 nucleotides: TGTGCCAGCTCTCAACTAGCCGGGGGGCCGGGAGAGCAGTACTTC.

The chain links TRBV6-5 to TRBJ1-2; D may be TRBD1 (5 bases). The CDR3 is 16 amino acids. V lost 2 bases to trimming and J lost 8 bases, with 21 bases between them. Germline V CDR1 and CDR2: MNHEY, SVGAGI. The CDR3 is CASSYGLRDGGRGYTF. The CDR3 DNA is TGTGCCAGCAGTTACGGCCTCCGGGACGGGGGACGCGGCTACACCTTC.

The chain couples TRBV29-1 to TRBJ2-1; 10 nucleotides align to TRBD2. CDR1 and CDR2 from the germline V gene are SQVTM and ANQGSEA. The V and J ends lost 0 bases and 15 bases, in that order; junction bases with no gene match: 17. The CDR3 contains 16 residues. DNA for the CDR3: TGCAGCGTTGAAGATAGGGCTAGCGGGGGCACCTTAGGGGGGTTCTTC. Translated: CSVEDRASGGTLGGFF.

This clone was seen only a few times. This chain connects TRBV6-6 to TRBJ1-5; 8 bases line up with TRBD1. The CDR3 contains 15 residues. With V trimmed by 7 bases and J by 5 bases, 10 bases remained unmatched. Germline assignment: CDR1 MNHNY and CDR2 SVGAGI (reference sequence). CDR3 loop: CASTKSGQGDQPQHF. The DNA of the CDR3 is TGTGCCAGCACTAAATCTGGACAGGGCGATCAGCCCCAGCATTTT.

The chain couples TRBV7-8 to TRBJ1-2; D uncertain. Germline CDR1 reads SGHVS; CDR2 reads FQNEAQ. The CDR3 extends over 15 amino acids. The V end lost 1 base, the J end lost 3 bases, and 12 bases lay between the germline ends. CDR3 residues: CASSLESRGYYGYTF. The DNA for the CDR3 is TGTGCCAGCAGCTTAGAGTCCCGAGGGTACTATGGCTACACCTTC.

CDR3 region: CASSLDRGQLGGYTF. CDR3 nucleotide sequence: TGTGCCAGCAGCTTGGACAGGGGGCAGTTGGGCGGCTACACCTTC. The chain employs TRBV28 and TRBJ1-2; 11 nucleotides agree with TRBD1. The V and J ends lost 6 bases and 8 bases, in that order; junction bases with no gene match: 11. Per the germline V gene, CDR1 is MDHEN and CDR2 is SYDVKM. There are 15 residues in the CDR3.

The V and J genes are TRBV19 and TRBJ1-1; TRBD1 matches at 7 bases. CDR1 is LNHDA and CDR2 is SQIVND in the germline V gene (reference sequence). J gave up 0 bases and V 7 bases, and 2 bases lay outside the gene matches. The CDR3 runs to 13 residues. CDR3 region: CASNRGMNTEAFF. The CDR3 bases are TGTGCCAGTAACAGGGGAATGAACACTGAAGCTTTCTTT. Full variable domain (missing parts from reference TRBV19 and TRBJ1-1): DGGITQSPKYLFRKEGQNVTLSCEQNLNHDAMYWYRQDPGQGLRLIYYSQIVNDFQKGDIAEGYSVSREKKESFPLTVTSAQKNPTAFYLCASNRGMNTEAFFGQGTRLTVV.

J is TRBJ1-1 and V is TRBV5-4; possibly TRBD1 for D (5 bases). Germline V lookup: CDR1 SGHNT, CDR2 YYREEE (reference sequence). This CDR3 is 13 amino acids long. Between the trimmed V and J ends, which lost 8 bases and 4 bases, there was a span of 15 bases. CDR3 residues: CASHRPGVTEAFF. Written as DNA, the CDR3 is TGTGCCAGTCATAGGCCGGGGGTCACTGAAGCTTTCTTT. The full variable domain, its missing parts supplied by reference TRBV5-4 and TRBJ1-1, is ETGVTQSPTHLIKTRGQQVTLRCSSQSGHNTVSWYQQALGQGPQFIFQYYREEENGRGNFPPRFSGLQFPNYSSELNVNALELDDSALYLCASHRPGVTEAFFGQGTRLTVV.

The V and J genes are TRBV18 and TRBJ1-3; D gene ambiguous. The ends were cut back, 0 bases at V and 0 bases at J, with 9 bases in the middle. Per germline, CDR1 KGHSH and CDR2 LQKENI. This CDR3 has 16 residues. The CDR3 region is CASSPPLLLSGNTIYF. The CDR3 coding sequence is TGTGCCAGCTCACCACCGCTGTTACTCTCTGGAAACACCATATATTTT.